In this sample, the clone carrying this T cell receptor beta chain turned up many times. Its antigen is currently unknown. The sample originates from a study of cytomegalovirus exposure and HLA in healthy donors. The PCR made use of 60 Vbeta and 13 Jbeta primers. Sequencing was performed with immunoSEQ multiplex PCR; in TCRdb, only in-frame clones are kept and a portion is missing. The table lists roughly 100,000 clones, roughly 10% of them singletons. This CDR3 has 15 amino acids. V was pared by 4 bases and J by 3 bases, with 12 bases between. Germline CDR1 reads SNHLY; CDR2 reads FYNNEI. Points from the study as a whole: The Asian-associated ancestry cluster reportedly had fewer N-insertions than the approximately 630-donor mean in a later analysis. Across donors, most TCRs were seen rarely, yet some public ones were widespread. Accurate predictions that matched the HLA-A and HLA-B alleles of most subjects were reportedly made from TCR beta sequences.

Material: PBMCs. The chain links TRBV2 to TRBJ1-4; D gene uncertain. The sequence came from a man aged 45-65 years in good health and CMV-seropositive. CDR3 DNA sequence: TGTGCCAGCAGTGTTCAGGCAGCCCCTAATGAAAAACTGTTTTTT. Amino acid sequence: CASSVQAAPNEKLFF.